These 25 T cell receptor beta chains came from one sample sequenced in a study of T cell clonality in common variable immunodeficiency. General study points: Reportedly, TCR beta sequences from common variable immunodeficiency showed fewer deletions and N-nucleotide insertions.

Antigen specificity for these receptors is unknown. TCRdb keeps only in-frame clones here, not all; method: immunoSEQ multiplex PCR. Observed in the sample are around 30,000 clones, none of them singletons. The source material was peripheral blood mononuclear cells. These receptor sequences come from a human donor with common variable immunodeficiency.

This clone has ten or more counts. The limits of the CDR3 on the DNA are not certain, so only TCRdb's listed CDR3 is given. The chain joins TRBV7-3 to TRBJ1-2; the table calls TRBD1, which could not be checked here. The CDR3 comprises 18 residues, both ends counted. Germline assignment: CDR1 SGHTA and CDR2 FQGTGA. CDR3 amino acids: CASSSSVVGQRINYGYTF.

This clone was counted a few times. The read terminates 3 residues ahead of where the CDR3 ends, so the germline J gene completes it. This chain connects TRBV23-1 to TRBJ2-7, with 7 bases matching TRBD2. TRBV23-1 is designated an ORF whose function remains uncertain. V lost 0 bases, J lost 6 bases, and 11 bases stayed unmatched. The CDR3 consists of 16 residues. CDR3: CASSQSRLAIHCEQYF. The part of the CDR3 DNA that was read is TGCGCCAGCAGTCAATCCCGACTAGCCATCCACTGCGAG.

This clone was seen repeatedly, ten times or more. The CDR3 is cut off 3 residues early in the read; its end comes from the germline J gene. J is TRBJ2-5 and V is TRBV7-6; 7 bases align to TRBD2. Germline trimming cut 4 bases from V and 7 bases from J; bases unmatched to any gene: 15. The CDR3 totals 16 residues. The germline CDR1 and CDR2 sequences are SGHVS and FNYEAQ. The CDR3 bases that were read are TGTGCCAGCAGCTCCGGACTAGGCGAGAGATCAAGGACC. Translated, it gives CASSSGLGERSRT. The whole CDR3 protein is CASSSGLGERSRTQYF.

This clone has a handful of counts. CDR3 DNA (partial): TGTGCCAGCAGCGAAGGACAGGGCCCGAACACCGGGGAG. As protein: CASSEGQGPNTGE. The entire CDR3 reads CASSEGQGPNTGELFF. The rearrangement links TRBV7-3 to TRBJ2-2, with TRBD1 matching 8 bases. The sequence runs out 3 residues before the end of the CDR3; the remainder is reconstructed from the germline J gene. Germline loops: CDR1 SGHTA, CDR2 FQGTGA. Losses at the gene ends were 5 bases for V and 0 bases for J; bases not matched to a gene: 5. The CDR3 loop spans 16 amino acids.

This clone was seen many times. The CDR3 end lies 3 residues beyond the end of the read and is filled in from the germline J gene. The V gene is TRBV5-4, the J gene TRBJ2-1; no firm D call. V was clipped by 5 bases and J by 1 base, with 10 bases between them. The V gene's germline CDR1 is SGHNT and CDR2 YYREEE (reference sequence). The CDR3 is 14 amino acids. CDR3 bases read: TGTGCCAGCAGGTGGGCCGATTCCTACAATGAG. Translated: CASRWADSYNE. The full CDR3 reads CASRWADSYNEQFF. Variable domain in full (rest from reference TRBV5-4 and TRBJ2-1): ETGVTQSPTHLIKTRGQQVTLRCSSQSGHNTVSWYQQALGQGPQFIFQYYREEENGRGNFPPRFSGLQFPNYSSELNVNALELDDSALYLCASRWADSYNEQFFGPGTRLTVL.

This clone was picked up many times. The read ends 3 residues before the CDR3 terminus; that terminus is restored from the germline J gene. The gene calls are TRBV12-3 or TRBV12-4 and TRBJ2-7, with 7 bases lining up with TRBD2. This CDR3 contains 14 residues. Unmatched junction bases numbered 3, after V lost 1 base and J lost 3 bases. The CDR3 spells CASSLGGGSYEQYF. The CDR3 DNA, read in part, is TGTGCCAGCAGTTTAGGCGGCGGGAGCTACGAG.

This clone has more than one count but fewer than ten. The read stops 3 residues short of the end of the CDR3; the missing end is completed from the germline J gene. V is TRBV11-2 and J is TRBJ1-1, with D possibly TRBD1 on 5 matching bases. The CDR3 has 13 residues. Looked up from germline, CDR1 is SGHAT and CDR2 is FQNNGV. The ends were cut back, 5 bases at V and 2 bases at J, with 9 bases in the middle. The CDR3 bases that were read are TGTGCCAGCAGCCCGGGGGGTAACACTGAA. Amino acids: CASSPGGNTE. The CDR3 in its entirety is CASSPGGNTEAFF.

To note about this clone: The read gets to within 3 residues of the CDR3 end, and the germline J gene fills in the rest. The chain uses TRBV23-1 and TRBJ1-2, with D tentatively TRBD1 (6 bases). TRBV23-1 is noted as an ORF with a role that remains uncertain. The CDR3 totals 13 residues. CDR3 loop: CASSQSAGQLYTF. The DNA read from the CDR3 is TGCGCCAGCAGTCAATCCGCCGGACAGCTC.

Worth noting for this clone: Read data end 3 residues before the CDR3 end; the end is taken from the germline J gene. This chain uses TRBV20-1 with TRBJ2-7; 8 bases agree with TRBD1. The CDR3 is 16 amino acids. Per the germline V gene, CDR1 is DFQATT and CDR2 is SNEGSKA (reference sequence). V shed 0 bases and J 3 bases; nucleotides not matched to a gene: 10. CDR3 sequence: CSAREPRTGSSYEQYF. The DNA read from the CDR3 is TGCAGTGCTAGAGAGCCCCGGACAGGGTCAAGCTACGAG.

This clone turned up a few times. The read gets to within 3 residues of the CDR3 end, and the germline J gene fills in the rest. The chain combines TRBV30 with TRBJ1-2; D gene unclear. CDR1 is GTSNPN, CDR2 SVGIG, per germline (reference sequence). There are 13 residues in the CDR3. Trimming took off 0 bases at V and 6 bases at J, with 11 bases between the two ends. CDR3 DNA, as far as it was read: TGTGCCTGGAGTGTTAGCGCAAGCCATGGC. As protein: CAWSVSASHG. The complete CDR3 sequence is CAWSVSASHGYTF.

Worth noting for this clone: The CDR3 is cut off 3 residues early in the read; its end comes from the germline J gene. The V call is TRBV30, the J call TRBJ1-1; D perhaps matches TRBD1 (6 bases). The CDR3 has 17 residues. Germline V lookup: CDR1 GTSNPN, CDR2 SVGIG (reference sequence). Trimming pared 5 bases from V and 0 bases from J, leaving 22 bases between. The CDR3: CAWGDSAGVRLNTEAFF. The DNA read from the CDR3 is TGTGCCTGGGGAGATTCGGCAGGGGTTCGCTTGAACACTGAA.

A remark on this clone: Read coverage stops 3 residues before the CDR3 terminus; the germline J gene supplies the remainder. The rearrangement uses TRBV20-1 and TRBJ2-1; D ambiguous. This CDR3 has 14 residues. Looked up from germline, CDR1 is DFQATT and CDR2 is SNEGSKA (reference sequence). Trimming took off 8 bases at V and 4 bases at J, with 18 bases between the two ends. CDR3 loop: CSTRRGEWYNEQFF. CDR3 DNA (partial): TGCAGTACCCGCCGCGGTGAGTGGTACAATGAG.

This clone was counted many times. The CDR3 loop reads CASSPLAGRVDTQYF. The sequenced CDR3 bases are TGTGCCAGCAGCCCTCTAGCGGGAAGGGTGGATACG. The J gene is TRBJ2-3, the V gene TRBV5-4; 9 bases fit TRBD2. With the read ending 3 residues before the CDR3 end, the germline J gene is used to fill in that end. In germline, CDR1 is SGHNT, CDR2 YYREEE (reference sequence). Losses at the gene ends were 4 bases for V and 6 bases for J; bases not matched to a gene: 9. The CDR3 is made up of 15 amino acids.

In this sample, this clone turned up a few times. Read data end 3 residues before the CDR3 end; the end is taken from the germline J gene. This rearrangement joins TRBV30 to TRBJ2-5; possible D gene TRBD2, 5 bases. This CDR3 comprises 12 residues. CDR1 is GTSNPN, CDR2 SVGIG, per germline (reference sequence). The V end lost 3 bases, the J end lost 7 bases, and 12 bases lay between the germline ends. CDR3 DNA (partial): TGTGCCTGGAGGCTAGATCGGGGGACC. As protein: CAWRLDRGT. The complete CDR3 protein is CAWRLDRGTQYF.

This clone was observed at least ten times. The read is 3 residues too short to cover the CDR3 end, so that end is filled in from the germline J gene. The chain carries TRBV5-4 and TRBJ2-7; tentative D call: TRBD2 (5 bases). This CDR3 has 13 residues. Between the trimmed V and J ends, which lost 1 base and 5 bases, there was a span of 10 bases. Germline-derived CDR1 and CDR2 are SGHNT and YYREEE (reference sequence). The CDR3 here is CASSLTSSDEQYF. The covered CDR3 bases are TGTGCCAGCAGCTTGACTAGTTCAGACGAG.

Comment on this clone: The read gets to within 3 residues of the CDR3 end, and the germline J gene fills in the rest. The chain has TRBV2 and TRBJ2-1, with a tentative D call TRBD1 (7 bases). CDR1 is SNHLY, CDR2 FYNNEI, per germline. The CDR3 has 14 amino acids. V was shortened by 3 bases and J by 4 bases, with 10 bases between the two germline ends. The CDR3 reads CASSEEGAYNEQFF. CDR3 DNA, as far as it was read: TGTGCCAGCAGTGAGGAGGGGGCTTACAATGAG.

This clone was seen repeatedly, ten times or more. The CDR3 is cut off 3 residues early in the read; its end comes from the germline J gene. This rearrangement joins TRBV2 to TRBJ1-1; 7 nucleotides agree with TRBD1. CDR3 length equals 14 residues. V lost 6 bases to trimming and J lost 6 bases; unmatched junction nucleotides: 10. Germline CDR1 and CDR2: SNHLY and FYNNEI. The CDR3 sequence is CASRVTGQGPEAFF. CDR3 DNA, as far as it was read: TGTGCCAGCAGGGTGACAGGGCAAGGGCCTGAA.

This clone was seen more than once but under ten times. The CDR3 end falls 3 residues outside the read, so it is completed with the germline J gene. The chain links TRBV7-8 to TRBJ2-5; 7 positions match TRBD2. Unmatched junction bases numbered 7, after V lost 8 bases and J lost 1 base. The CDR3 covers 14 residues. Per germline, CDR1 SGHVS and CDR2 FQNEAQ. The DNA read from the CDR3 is TGTGCCAGCGGCCTGGGGGGGGTCCAAGAGACC. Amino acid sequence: CASGLGGVQET. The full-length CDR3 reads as CASGLGGVQETQYF.

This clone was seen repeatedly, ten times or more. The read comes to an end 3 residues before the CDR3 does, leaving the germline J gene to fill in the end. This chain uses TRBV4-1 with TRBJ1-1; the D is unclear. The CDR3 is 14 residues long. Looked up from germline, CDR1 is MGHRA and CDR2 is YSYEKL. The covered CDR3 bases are TGCGCCAGCAGCCACTCTAATAAAGTTCGGGAA. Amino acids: CASSHSNKVRE. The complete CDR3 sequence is CASSHSNKVREAFF.

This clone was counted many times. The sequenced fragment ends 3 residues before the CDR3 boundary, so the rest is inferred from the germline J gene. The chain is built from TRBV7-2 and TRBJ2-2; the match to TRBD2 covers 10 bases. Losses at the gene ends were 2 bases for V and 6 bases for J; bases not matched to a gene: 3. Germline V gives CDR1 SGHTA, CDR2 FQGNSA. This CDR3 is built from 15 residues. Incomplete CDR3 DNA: TGTGCCAGCAGCTTAAGCAGCGGGAGGGCCGGGGAG. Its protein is CASSLSSGRAGE. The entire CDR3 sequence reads CASSLSSGRAGELFF.

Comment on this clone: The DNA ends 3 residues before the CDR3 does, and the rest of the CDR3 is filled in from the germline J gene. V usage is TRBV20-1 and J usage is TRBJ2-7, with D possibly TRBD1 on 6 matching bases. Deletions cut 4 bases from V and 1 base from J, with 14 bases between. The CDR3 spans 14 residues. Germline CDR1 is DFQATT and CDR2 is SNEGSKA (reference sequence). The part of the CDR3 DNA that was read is TGCAGTGCTAACGGACAGCCCAAATCCTACGAG. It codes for CSANGQPKSYE. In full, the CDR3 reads CSANGQPKSYEQYF.

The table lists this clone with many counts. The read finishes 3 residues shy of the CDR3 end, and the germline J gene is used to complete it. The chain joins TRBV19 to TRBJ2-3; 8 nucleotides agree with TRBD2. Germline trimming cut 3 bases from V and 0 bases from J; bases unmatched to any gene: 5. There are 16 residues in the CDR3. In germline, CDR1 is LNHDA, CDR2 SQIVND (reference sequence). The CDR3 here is CASSIYSGTSTDTQYF. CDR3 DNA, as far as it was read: TGTGCCAGTAGTATTTATAGCGGGACGAGCACAGATACG.

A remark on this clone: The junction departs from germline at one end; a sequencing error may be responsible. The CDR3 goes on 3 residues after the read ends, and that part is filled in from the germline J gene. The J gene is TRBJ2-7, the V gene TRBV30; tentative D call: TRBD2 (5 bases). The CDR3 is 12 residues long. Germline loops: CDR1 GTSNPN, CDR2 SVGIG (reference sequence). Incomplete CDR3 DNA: TGTTCCTGGAAGCGGCCGGCCTACGAG. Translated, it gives CSWKRPAYE. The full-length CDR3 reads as CSWKRPAYEQYF.

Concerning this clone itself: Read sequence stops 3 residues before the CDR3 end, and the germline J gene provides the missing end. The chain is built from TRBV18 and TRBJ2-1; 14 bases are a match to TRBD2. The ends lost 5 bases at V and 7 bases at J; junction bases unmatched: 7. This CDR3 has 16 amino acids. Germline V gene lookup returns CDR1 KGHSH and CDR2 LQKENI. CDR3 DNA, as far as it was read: TGTGCCAGCTCAATCCCCGGGACTAGCGGGAGAAATGAG. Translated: CASSIPGTSGRNE. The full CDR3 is CASSIPGTSGRNEQFF.

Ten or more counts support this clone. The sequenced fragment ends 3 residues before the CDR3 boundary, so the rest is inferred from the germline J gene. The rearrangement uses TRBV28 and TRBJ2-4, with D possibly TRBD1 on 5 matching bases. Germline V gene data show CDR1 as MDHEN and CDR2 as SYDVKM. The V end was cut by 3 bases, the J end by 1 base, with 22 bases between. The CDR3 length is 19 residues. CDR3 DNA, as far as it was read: TGTGCCAGCAGTTTTAGAGGCAGGGTCCCCTCTGATGCCAAAAACATT. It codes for CASSFRGRVPSDAKNI. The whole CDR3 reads CASSFRGRVPSDAKNIQYF.